One and the same sample provided the 23 T cell receptor beta chains below, sequenced in a study of shared clonotypes between healthy human individuals. Only in-frame clones appear in the TCRdb table, and some are missing; sequencing was by immunoSEQ multiplex PCR. The table lists roughly 2.5 million clones, around nine tenths of them singletons. The sample was naive CD4+ T cells sorted from blood. Subset: CD45RA+ positively selected. The receptors come from a man in his late teens or twenties in good health.

This clone has just one count. This rearrangement joins TRBV5-4 to TRBJ2-7; possibly TRBD2 for D (5 bases). Germline V CDR1 and CDR2: SGHNT, YYREEE (reference sequence). V lost 0 bases to trimming and J lost 3 bases, with 7 bases between them. The CDR3 is made up of 13 amino acids. CDR3 sequence: CASSLDGDYEQYF. The CDR3 bases are TGTGCCAGCAGCTTGGACGGGGACTACGAGCAGTACTTC.

This clone was seen once. The same CDR3 is also encoded by other DNA sequences in this sample. The gene calls are TRBV6-4 and TRBJ1-5; D is unresolved. The germline V and J ends were trimmed by 1 base and 4 bases, with 8 bases remaining between them. The germline gives CDR1 MRHNA, CDR2 SNTAGT. CDR3 length: 14 amino acids. The CDR3 here is CASSDFPGNQPQHF. The CDR3 bases are TGTGCCAGCAGTGACTTTCCGGGAAATCAGCCCCAGCATTTT.

V is TRBV7-3 and J is TRBJ1-3, with D possibly matching TRBD1 (5 bases). CDR1 is SGHTA, CDR2 FQGTGA, per germline. The CDR3 is 16 amino acids. Deletions cut 6 bases from V and 2 bases from J, with 17 bases between. The CDR3 DNA is TGTGCCAGCAGTGCCGGACGCAGGGAAACTGGAAACACCATATATTTT. Protein product: CASSAGRRETGNTIYF.

The chain combines TRBV28 with TRBJ2-1; D possibly corresponds to TRBD1 (5 bases). Per the germline V gene, CDR1 is MDHEN and CDR2 is SYDVKM. V lost 8 bases and J 10 bases, leaving 15 bases between the germline ends. The CDR3 runs to 12 residues. This CDR3 reads CASCGAALEQFF. Here the CDR3 DNA reads TGTGCCAGCTGTGGGGCGGCCCTAGAGCAGTTCTTC. The full variable domain, rest sourced from reference TRBV28 and TRBJ2-1, is DVKVTQSSRYLVKRTGEKVFLECVQDMDHENMFWYRQDPGLGLRLIYFSYDVKMKEKGDIPEGYSVSREKKERFSLILESASTNQTSMYLCASCGAALEQFFGPGTRLTVL.

The V and J genes are TRBV10-3 and TRBJ2-7; the D gene could be TRBD1 or TRBD2 (5 bases each). The germline V gene encodes CDR1 ENHRY and CDR2 SYGVKD. V was shortened by 2 bases and J by 7 bases, with 15 bases between the two germline ends. The CDR3 is 14 amino acids. CDR3 DNA: TGTGCCATCAGTGAGGGGGGTGGATCGAGTGAGCAGTACTTC. This gives the protein CAISEGGGSSEQYF.

The chain joins TRBV5-1 to TRBJ2-7; 7 bases agree with TRBD2. The CDR3 runs to 15 residues. The junction had 7 bases not matched to a gene; V was cut back by 2 bases and J by 2 bases. Germline CDR1 and CDR2: SGHRS and YFSETQ. DNA for the CDR3: TGCGCCAGCAGCTTACTGCGGGAGTCCGCCTACGAGCAGTACTTC. It encodes CASSLLRESAYEQYF.

This chain links TRBV10-3 with TRBJ2-7; a weak D match, TRBD2 (6 bases). This CDR3 is 16 amino acids long. CDR1 ENHRY and CDR2 SYGVKD come from the germline V gene. Trimming removed 3 bases from V and 6 bases from J, with 21 bases in between. CDR3 loop: CAISDQAGSASFEQYF. Written as DNA, the CDR3 is TGTGCCATCAGTGACCAGGCCGGGAGCGCGTCGTTCGAGCAGTACTTC.

J is TRBJ1-1 and V is TRBV18, with a tentative D call TRBD1 (6 bases). The CDR3 sequence is 14 residues long. Trimming left V 3 bases short and J 4 bases short, with 12 bases between. Germline V gives CDR1 KGHSH, CDR2 LQKENI. CDR3 residues: CASSPDSRGTEAFF. The CDR3 nucleotides read TGTGCCAGCTCACCGGATAGCAGGGGCACTGAAGCTTTCTTT.

This clone was picked up a small number of times. The chain has TRBV5-1 and TRBJ1-1; 8 nucleotides line up with TRBD1. Germline trimming cut 1 base from V and 1 base from J; bases unmatched to any gene: 9. Germline V gene data show CDR1 as SGHRS and CDR2 as YFSETQ. This CDR3 is built from 17 residues. The chain's CDR3 is CASSLRPGGGWNTEAFF. The DNA of the CDR3 is TGCGCCAGCAGCTTGCGCCCAGGGGGCGGGTGGAACACTGAAGCTTTCTTT.

The rearrangement uses TRBV7-2 and TRBJ2-7; 8 nucleotides match TRBD2. The CDR3 totals 17 residues. V trimming: 1 base; J trimming: 0 bases; junction bases outside the gene matches: 8. Germline-derived CDR1 and CDR2 are SGHTA and FQGNSA. DNA for the CDR3: TGTGCCAGCAGCTTAGGCGGCGGGAGGCCCCTCTCCTACGAGCAGTACTTC. Translation gives CASSLGGGRPLSYEQYF.

The DNA of the CDR3 is TGCGCCAGCAGCCCCGTGACAGGGGCCGGAAACACCATATATTTT. Its protein product is CASSPVTGAGNTIYF. V usage is TRBV5-1 and J usage is TRBJ1-3, with TRBD1 identical over 8 bases. Germline lookup yields CDR1 SGHRS and CDR2 YFSETQ. This CDR3 has 15 residues. V was clipped by 4 bases and J by 4 bases; unmatched bases: 7.

As concerns this clone: The same CDR3 is also encoded by other DNA sequences in this sample. The V and J genes are TRBV9 and TRBJ2-5, with 11 nucleotides matching TRBD2. The germline gives CDR1 SGDLS, CDR2 YYNGEE. This CDR3 comprises 14 residues. V lost 1 base, J lost 4 bases, and 0 bases stayed unmatched. Here the CDR3 reads CASSVTSGGETQYF. The CDR3 DNA is TGTGCCAGCAGCGTAACTAGCGGGGGAGAGACCCAGTACTTC.

This rearrangement joins TRBV11-2 to TRBJ1-6; possibly TRBD1 for D (5 bases). Germline CDR1 is SGHAT and CDR2 is FQNNGV. Trimming shortened V by 0 bases and J by 6 bases, and 6 bases separated the two germline ends. CDR3 size: 14 residues. Here the CDR3 reads CASSLDQGNSPLHF. In DNA form, the CDR3 reads TGTGCCAGCAGCTTAGATCAGGGTAATTCACCCCTCCACTTT.

The rearrangement joins TRBV7-2 to TRBJ2-2, with 10 bases fitting TRBD2. Germline V gives CDR1 SGHTA, CDR2 FQGNSA. The V gene end was trimmed by 2 bases and the J gene end by 4 bases; junction bases not matched to a gene: 4. The length of the CDR3 is 16 residues. This CDR3 reads CASSLYTSGVTGELFF. Here the CDR3 DNA reads TGTGCCAGCAGCTTATACACTAGCGGGGTCACCGGGGAGCTGTTTTTT.

The rearrangement joins TRBV12-5 to TRBJ1-6; 8 bases agree with TRBD1. This CDR3 has 18 amino acids. Germline lookup yields CDR1 LGHNT and CDR2 FRNRAP. V was clipped by 0 bases and J by 4 bases; unmatched bases: 8. CDR3 sequence: CASGLVLGQGPYNSPLHF. The CDR3 coding sequence is TGTGCTAGTGGTTTGGTACTTGGACAGGGCCCTTATAATTCACCCCTCCACTTT.

The chain couples TRBV7-9 to TRBJ2-1, with D perhaps matching TRBD2 (6 bases). Germline loops: CDR1 SEHNR, CDR2 FQNEAQ (reference sequence). The CDR3 consists of 18 residues. V was pared by 6 bases and J by 9 bases, with 30 bases between. CDR3 amino acids: CASSPRPPGLLYKAEQFF. For the CDR3, the DNA is TGTGCCAGCAGTCCTCGTCCCCCGGGACTCCTTTACAAGGCTGAGCAGTTCTTC.

In DNA, the CDR3 is TGTGCCAGCAGCCAAGATCCAGCGGCCAGGCAGTACTTC. Its translation is CASSQDPAARQYF. J is TRBJ2-7 and V is TRBV14; maybe TRBD2 (5 bases). V was cut by 0 bases and J by 9 bases, with 12 bases left in between. The germline CDR1 and CDR2 sequences are SGHDN and FVKESK. CDR3 size: 13 residues.

V usage is TRBV7-2 and J usage is TRBJ2-3; D call uncertain. Germline V gene sequence: CDR1 SGHTA, CDR2 FQGNSA. V gave up 1 base and J gave up 6 bases, with 11 bases separating them. There are 14 residues in the CDR3. CDR3 sequence (DNA): TGTGCCAGCAGCTTAGTGAGTGGGTCTGATACGCAGTATTTT. It is translated as CASSLVSGSDTQYF.

CDR3 residues: CSARMAEQYF. The CDR3 DNA follows: TGCAGTGCTAGAATGGCCGAGCAGTACTTC. The V and J genes are TRBV20-1 and TRBJ2-7; D is uncertain. V was trimmed by 2 bases and J by 6 bases, leaving 5 bases between them. Germline V gene lookup returns CDR1 DFQATT and CDR2 SNEGSKA (reference sequence). The CDR3 covers 10 residues.

The chain couples TRBV11-2 to TRBJ2-3; a weak D match, TRBD1 (5 bases). V lost 1 base, J lost 0 bases, and 8 bases lay in between. The CDR3 is 15 amino acids. The germline V gene has CDR1 SGHAT and CDR2 FQNNGV. CDR3: CASSLADRSTDTQYF. In nucleotides, the CDR3 is TGTGCCAGCAGCTTAGCCGACAGAAGCACAGATACGCAGTATTTT.

The chain links TRBV9 to TRBJ2-7; 8 bases match TRBD1. Germline V gene lookup returns CDR1 SGDLS and CDR2 YYNGEE. Losses at the gene ends were 3 bases for V and 6 bases for J; bases not matched to a gene: 14. This CDR3 has 16 amino acids. The CDR3 sequence: CASSASPRQGSAEQYF. The CDR3, as DNA: TGTGCCAGCAGCGCCAGCCCGCGACAGGGGAGCGCCGAGCAGTACTTC.

J is TRBJ1-5 and V is TRBV19, with D possibly TRBD1 on 6 matching bases. Germline V gives CDR1 LNHDA, CDR2 SQIVND (reference sequence). V lost 4 bases and J lost 2, with 12 bases in between. This CDR3 has 15 residues. The CDR3 coding sequence is TGTGCCAGTAGTAAGAAGGGGGTGGGCAATCAGCCCCAGCATTTT. Translating gives CASSKKGVGNQPQHF.

The CDR3 here is CASSLVVRATNEKLFF. Written as DNA, the CDR3 is TGCGCCAGCAGCTTAGTCGTCAGAGCAACTAATGAAAAACTGTTTTTT. The chain joins TRBV5-1 to TRBJ1-4; D remains unclear. Trimming shortened V by 2 bases and J by 0 bases, and 11 bases separated the two germline ends. The CDR3 runs 16 residues. Germline loops: CDR1 SGHRS, CDR2 YFSETQ. The full variable domain, in which reference TRBV5-1 and TRBJ1-4 provide the parts outside the CDR3, is KAGVTQTPRYLIKTRGQQVTLSCSPISGHRSVSWYQQTPGQGLQFLFEYFSETQRNKGNFPGRFSGRQFSNSRSEMNVSTLELGDSALYLCASSLVVRATNEKLFFGSGTQLSVL.